The 16 T cell receptor beta chains in this list originate from one sample, sequenced in a study of T cell responses to AZD1222 COVID-19 vaccine. Here immunoSEQ multiplex PCR was the method, and the copy in TCRdb shows in-frame clones only, minus some. In the table there are 90,000 to 150,000 clones, roughly 90% of which are singletons. The source material was peripheral blood, sampled on day 0 of AZD1222 vaccination. The receptors originated from an adult in good health.

This clone was counted only a few times. The V call is TRBV29-1, the J call TRBJ1-5; 8 bases agree with TRBD1. V dropped 6 bases and J dropped 1; count of bases not matched to a gene: 2. CDR1 and CDR2 from the germline V gene are SQVTM and ANQGSEA. There are 13 residues in the CDR3. CDR3 DNA sequence: TGCAGCGTAAGGACAGGGAGCAATCAGCCCCAGCATTTT. Its protein is CSVRTGSNQPQHF.

The chain couples TRBV3-1 (or the pseudogene TRBV3-2) to TRBJ2-1, with D hard to call. CDR3 size: 11 residues. Germline CDR1 and CDR2: LGHDT and YNNKEL (reference sequence). V lost 1 base, J lost 7 bases, and 2 bases lay in between. CDR3 region: CASSQGNEQFF. CDR3 nucleotides: TGTGCCAGCAGCCAAGGGAATGAGCAGTTCTTC.

The V call is TRBV18, the J call TRBJ1-4, with unresolved D. Trimming shortened V by 0 bases and J by 0 bases, and 11 bases separated the two germline ends. Germline V gene data show CDR1 as KGHSH and CDR2 as LQKENI. The CDR3 is made up of 17 amino acids. CDR3 region: CASSPPTTRPTNEKLFF. DNA of the CDR3: TGTGCCAGCTCACCACCTACAACCAGACCAACTAATGAAAAACTGTTTTTT. The full variable domain, its missing parts supplied by reference TRBV18 and TRBJ1-4, is NAGVMQNPRHLVRRRGQEARLRCSPMKGHSHVYWYRQLPEEGLKFMVYLQKENIIDESGMPKERFSAEFPKEGPSILRIQQVVRGDSAAYFCASSPPTTRPTNEKLFFGSGTQLSVL.

The rearrangement uses TRBV29-1 and TRBJ2-3, with D unresolved. CDR1 is SQVTM and CDR2 is ANQGSEA in the germline V gene. Trimming left V 7 bases short and J 11 bases short, with 10 bases between. The CDR3 covers 9 residues. This CDR3 reads CSAVPGQYF. The CDR3 nucleotides are TGCAGCGCCGTCCCGGGGCAGTATTTT.

The J gene is TRBJ1-5, the V gene TRBV6-5; D call uncertain. Germline CDR1 reads MNHEY; CDR2 reads SVGAGI. CDR3 length equals 14 residues. Trimming pared 1 base from V and 2 bases from J, leaving 6 bases between. CDR3: CASSYFQGNQPQHF. CDR3 sequence (DNA): TGTGCCAGCAGTTACTTCCAGGGCAATCAGCCCCAGCATTTT.

The chain carries TRBV5-1 and TRBJ2-1; 11 bases are a match to TRBD2. V shed 4 bases, J shed 2 bases, and the junction held 14 bases outside the gene matches. Germline values: CDR1 SGHRS, CDR2 YFSETQ. The CDR3 runs 19 residues. The CDR3 loop is CASSPPRLAGGGTYNEQFF. The CDR3 DNA reads TGCGCCAGCAGCCCCCCCCGGCTAGCGGGAGGAGGGACCTACAATGAGCAGTTCTTC.

J is TRBJ2-3 and V is TRBV7-3, with D possibly matching TRBD2 (6 bases). The germline V gene encodes CDR1 SGHTA and CDR2 FQGTGA. The CDR3 sequence is 16 residues long. Trimming took off 3 bases at V and 2 bases at J, with 15 bases between the two ends. As DNA, the CDR3 is TGTGCCAGCAGCTTTGTGGGGGGAGCAAACACAGATACGCAGTATTTT. It codes for CASSFVGGANTDTQYF.

This clone has more than one count but fewer than ten. The chain combines TRBV7-6 with TRBJ1-3, with D perhaps TRBD1 (5 bases). CDR3 length: 18 amino acids. Germline V gene data show CDR1 as SGHVS and CDR2 as FNYEAQ. V lost 2 bases and J 4 bases, leaving 21 bases between the germline ends. The CDR3 is CASSLRESRGIQGNTIYF. In DNA form, the CDR3 reads TGTGCCAGCAGCTTAAGGGAGTCCCGGGGCATTCAAGGAAACACCATATATTTT.

This chain joins TRBV7-9 and TRBJ2-3; no clear D. This CDR3 has 15 amino acids. Trimming removed 5 bases from V and 2 bases from J, with 14 bases in between. The germline gives CDR1 SEHNR, CDR2 FQNEAQ (reference sequence). Here the CDR3 reads CASSPPGRFTDTQYF. CDR3 sequence (DNA): TGTGCCAGCAGCCCCCCTGGTAGATTCACAGATACGCAGTATTTT.

The rearrangement uses TRBV9 and TRBJ2-1, with a tentative D call TRBD2 (6 bases). Trimming shortened V by 0 bases and J by 10 bases, and 11 bases separated the two germline ends. Germline assignment: CDR1 SGDLS and CDR2 YYNGEE. This CDR3 is 13 amino acids long. The CDR3 region is CASSVVTGSEQFF. CDR3 nucleotides: TGTGCCAGCAGCGTAGTAACCGGGAGCGAGCAGTTCTTC.

The chain recombines TRBV11-2 with TRBJ1-6; D is undetermined. Trimming shortened V by 1 base and J by 14 bases, and 12 bases separated the two germline ends. CDR1 and CDR2 (germline): SGHAT, FQNNGV. This CDR3 contains 13 residues. CDR3 nucleotides: TGTGCCAGCAGCTTAGTGGCCGTGTGGGCCCTCCACTTT. The encoded protein is CASSLVAVWALHF. Looking up the rest from reference TRBV11-2 and TRBJ1-6 gives the full variable domain: EAGVAQSPRYKIIEKRQSVAFWCNPISGHATLYWYQQILGQGPKLLIQFQNNGVVDDSQLPKDRFSAERLKGVDSTLKIQPAKLEDSAVYLCASSLVAVWALHFGNGTRLTVT.

About this clone itself: An end of the junction differs from the germline gene, which may be a read error. The chain carries TRBV28 and TRBJ2-7, with 11 bases aligning to TRBD1. The CDR3 spans 13 residues. From germline, CDR1 is MDHEN and CDR2 SYDVKM. CDR3 residues: CASKTGTGGQLHF. CDR3 nucleotides: TGTGCCAGCAAAACCGGGACAGGGGGTCAGTTGCACTTC.

The chain recombines TRBV5-1 with TRBJ2-2; 10 bases line up with TRBD1. V lost 4 bases and J lost 5; bases outside the gene matches: 14. CDR1 and CDR2 from the germline V gene are SGHRS and YFSETQ. The length of the CDR3 is 18 residues. The CDR3 region is CASSGMGQGFSGTGELFF. The CDR3 DNA sequence: TGCGCCAGCAGCGGGATGGGACAGGGGTTTTCCGGGACCGGGGAGCTGTTTTTT.

The chain couples TRBV6-5 to TRBJ2-5; D gene ambiguous. The V end lost 2 bases, the J end lost 5 bases, and 15 bases lay between the germline ends. Germline CDR1 MNHEY, CDR2 SVGAGI. This CDR3 is 15 amino acids long. CDR3 DNA sequence: TGTGCCAGCAGTTACGTATACCAGCCTCGGGAGACCCAGTACTTC. Amino acids: CASSYVYQPRETQYF.

This sequence joins TRBV5-4 and TRBJ1-1, with D unresolved. This CDR3 spans 13 amino acids. The germline V gene encodes CDR1 SGHNT and CDR2 YYREEE (reference sequence). Trimming took 7 bases from V and 3 from J, leaving 13 bases between them. CDR3 sequence: CASAPSQHTEAFF. As DNA, the CDR3 is TGTGCCAGCGCTCCTAGTCAGCACACTGAAGCTTTCTTT.

V usage is TRBV9 and J usage is TRBJ1-6, with D possibly being TRBD1 (5 bases). V lost 3 bases and J lost 5, with 9 bases in between. Germline assignment: CDR1 SGDLS and CDR2 YYNGEE. The CDR3 is 14 amino acids. For the CDR3, the DNA is TGTGCCAGCAGCGCGGGACGCAATAATTCACCCCTCCACTTT. Translating it yields CASSAGRNNSPLHF.